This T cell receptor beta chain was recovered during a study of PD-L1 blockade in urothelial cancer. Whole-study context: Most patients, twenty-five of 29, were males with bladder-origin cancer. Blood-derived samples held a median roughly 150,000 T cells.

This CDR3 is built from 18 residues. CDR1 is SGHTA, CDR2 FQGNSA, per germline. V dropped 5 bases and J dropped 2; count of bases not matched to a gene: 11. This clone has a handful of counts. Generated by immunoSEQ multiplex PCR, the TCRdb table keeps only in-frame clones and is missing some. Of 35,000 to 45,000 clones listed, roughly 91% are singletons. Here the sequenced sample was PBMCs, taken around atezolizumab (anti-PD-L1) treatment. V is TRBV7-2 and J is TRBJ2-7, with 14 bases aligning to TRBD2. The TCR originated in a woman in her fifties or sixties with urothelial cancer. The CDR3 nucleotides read TGTGCCAGCAGCCCTCTCCCCGGGACTAGCGGGAGACCCTACGAGCAGTACTTC. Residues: CASSPLPGTSGRPYEQYF.